Listed here are 3 T cell receptor beta chains from one sample, sequenced in a study of blood T cell repertoires in COVID-19. Only in-frame clones appear in the TCRdb table, and some are missing; sequencing was by immunoSEQ multiplex PCR. The table has around 250,000 clones, nearly 90% seen once. The sequencing input was peripheral blood. Receptor source: a woman in her fifties or sixties with COVID-19, enrolled during active disease.

V gene TRBV27 combines with J gene TRBJ2-1; D uncertain. Trimming took 5 bases from V and 4 from J, leaving 12 bases between them. The CDR3 contains 14 residues. The germline CDR1 and CDR2 sequences are MNHEY and SMNVEV (reference sequence). The CDR3 reads CASSQTTRYNEQFF. The DNA for the CDR3 is TGTGCCAGCAGTCAAACCACAAGATACAATGAGCAGTTCTTC.

The chain joins TRBV7-2 to TRBJ2-1; 15 bases fit TRBD2. Per the germline V gene, CDR1 is SGHTA and CDR2 is FQGNSA. The V and J ends lost 6 bases and 0 bases, in that order; junction bases with no gene match: 6. The CDR3 length is 18 residues. This CDR3 reads CASSPGLAGGSSYNEQFF. The DNA for the CDR3 is TGTGCCAGCAGTCCCGGACTAGCGGGGGGGAGCTCCTACAATGAGCAGTTCTTC. The full variable domain, rest sourced from reference TRBV7-2 and TRBJ2-1, is GAGVSQSPSNKVTEKGKDVELRCDPISGHTALYWYRQSLGQGLEFLIYFQGNSAPDKSGLPSDRFSAERTGGSVSTLTIQRTQQEDSAVYLCASSPGLAGGSSYNEQFFGPGTRLTVL.

V gene TRBV18 combines with J gene TRBJ2-7; D remains unclear. Germline CDR1 KGHSH, CDR2 LQKENI. The CDR3 has 15 amino acids. The ends were cut back, 1 base at V and 6 bases at J, with 16 bases in the middle. CDR3 in amino acids: CASSPRKEFLLEQYF. As DNA, the CDR3 is TGTGCCAGCTCACCACGGAAGGAGTTCCTACTCGAGCAGTACTTC.